This T cell receptor (beta chain) was obtained from a study of follicular helper T cells after annual influenza vaccination. This clone came up a few times. Its cognate antigen is unknown. Using immunoSEQ multiplex PCR, the repertoire was profiled, and TCRdb retains in-frame clones only, with some absent. Seen here are more than 9,000 clones, 80% to 90% observed once, and the top ten hold 0.45% to 0.5%. Study-wide results and caveats: Change in circulating plasmablasts correlated with ICOS+CD38+ cTfh clonality change. Just about 10-22% of cells analyzed had recovered productive TCRB sequences. Each annual vaccination recalled recurring oligoclonal ICOS+CD38+ cTfh clonotypes.

Sample time point: 2015-2016 season, 7 days after influenza vaccination. Community-dwelling subjects without influenza vaccination in the prior 6 months were enrolled. The length of the CDR3 is 14 residues. Germline CDR1 and CDR2: ENHRY and SYGVKD. V dropped 4 bases and J dropped 1; count of bases not matched to a gene: 3. The clonotype comes from an adult who received the influenza vaccine. This material consisted of CXCR5+ CD38- circulating T follicular helper cells from blood, taken 7 days after influenza vaccination. Regarding subset: circulating Tfh, non-naive CD4+CXCR5+PD-1+ (ICOS+CD38+ or ICOS-CD38-). This sequence joins TRBV10-3 and TRBJ1-1; 7 positions agree with TRBD1. CDR3 sequence: CAISGTGQNTEAFF. The DNA of the CDR3 is TGTGCCATCAGTGGGACAGGTCAGAACACTGAAGCTTTCTTT.